The T cell receptor beta chain described here comes from a study of shared clonotypes between healthy human individuals. V shed 6 bases, J shed 5 bases, and the junction held 10 bases outside the gene matches. Germline values: CDR1 MDHEN, CDR2 SYDVKM. This CDR3 is 14 amino acids long. Produced via immunoSEQ multiplex PCR; TCRdb's table is partial and in-frame only. The sample carries around 500,000 clones, roughly 80% recorded once. The TCR sequence derives from a woman aged 40-49 years in good health. Some clones in this sample may be carry-over from other donors' samples. Source material: PBMCs. This chain connects TRBV28 to TRBJ2-7; 7 bases map to TRBD2. The CDR3 sequence is CASRAPGLFNEQYF. CDR3 DNA: TGTGCCAGCAGGGCCCCGGGACTATTTAACGAGCAGTACTTC.